Here is one T cell receptor (beta chain) with its context. Its antigen is unknown. The data are from a study of T cells in tuberculosis. Whole-study results and caveats: Active tuberculosis TCR-alpha repertoires lay closer to GMM-specific TCRs than IGRA-negative controls, suggesting clonal expansion. Smaller alpha distances in active tuberculosis partly reflected shorter CDR3-alpha lengths. Active tuberculosis cases were adults; controls were adolescents.

Method: immunoSEQ multiplex PCR; TCRdb's copy keeps in-frame clones and lacks some. The top ten clones hold 1.9% of a sample with about 45,000 clones, 94% of them seen once. Adolescents were screened for latent TB by skin test and IGRA. Germline V lookup: CDR1 LNHDA, CDR2 SQIVND (reference sequence). The CDR3 loop spans 15 amino acids. V lost 1 base to trimming and J lost 7 bases; unmatched junction nucleotides: 1. The receptor was derived from a donor between 10 and 35 years old with latent tuberculosis or without tuberculosis infection. Some clones in this sample may be carry-over from other donors' samples. This chain links TRBV19 with TRBJ2-1; 13 bases map to TRBD2. The sample was PBMCs. The CDR3 sequence is CASSIGTSGSNEQFF. In nucleotides, the CDR3 is TGTGCCAGTAGTATAGGGACTAGCGGGAGTAATGAGCAGTTCTTC.